One and the same sample provided the 18 T cell receptor beta chains below, sequenced in a study of liver allograft versus peripheral blood T cells (dated by TCRdb to 2018 to 2021). Concerning the study at large: The study compared T cell receptor repertoires found within transplanted livers against repertoires in the peripheral blood of liver transplant recipients.

Sequenced on an Illumina MiSeq. TCRdb reanalyzed the raw reads on its own, using fastp at Q25 for trimming and MiXCR for clone calling, and kept in-frame beta chains. Rows matching on CDR3 protein sequence are summarized as one entry with the most common DNA and genes. The sample has approximately 16,000 distinct CDR3 sequences on record, around 20% of them singletons. Together, the top ten hold roughly 12% of the sample. These TCRs come from a human patient who had a liver transplant. After a transplant, not all T cells may be the patient's own; some may come from the graft donor.

This chain joins TRBV7-9 and TRBJ1-2; a possible D gene is TRBD1 (5 bases). Germline V lookup: CDR1 SEHNR, CDR2 FQNEAQ (reference sequence). The CDR3 contains 15 residues. V lost 1 base and J 3 bases, leaving 12 bases between the germline ends. CDR3 region: CASSLDGGTHYGYTF. The DNA of the CDR3 is TGTGCCAGCAGCTTAGACGGAGGGACTCACTATGGCTACACCTTC.

The chain has TRBV28 and TRBJ2-1; TRBD1 aligns across 7 bases. The CDR3 spans 15 residues. The V gene end was trimmed by 5 bases and the J gene end by 6 bases; junction bases not matched to a gene: 10. Germline-derived CDR1 and CDR2 are MDHEN and SYDVKM. CDR3 protein: CASSPRTGLANEQFF. CDR3 coding DNA: TGTGCCAGCAGTCCCCGGACAGGTCTGGCCAATGAGCAGTTCTTC.

This clonotype was seen only a few times. The chain uses TRBV9 and TRBJ2-5; 11 bases agree with TRBD2. Germline trimming cut 6 bases from V and 1 base from J; bases unmatched to any gene: 5. The CDR3 sequence is 15 residues long. Germline V lookup: CDR1 SGDLS, CDR2 YYNGEE. The CDR3 is CASTLAGGLQETQYF. The CDR3 DNA sequence: TGTGCCAGCACCCTAGCGGGGGGACTCCAAGAGACCCAGTACTTC.

This clonotype has just a few counts. The chain recombines TRBV5-4 with TRBJ1-1, with a possible D match to TRBD1 (5 bases). Trimming shortened V by 3 bases and J by 0 bases, and 12 bases separated the two germline ends. The CDR3 has 15 amino acids. Germline V CDR1 and CDR2: SGHNT, YYREEE (reference sequence). In DNA, the CDR3 is TGTGCCAGCAGCTGGGGGGAGGGCCTGAACACTGAAGCTTTCTTT. This encodes CASSWGEGLNTEAFF.

This clonotype was found a few times. The V gene is TRBV10-3, the J gene TRBJ2-7; 10 bases are a match to TRBD1. Germline V CDR1 and CDR2: ENHRY, SYGVKD. The CDR3 runs to 14 residues. V dropped 6 bases and J dropped 6; count of bases not matched to a gene: 8. DNA for the CDR3: TGTGCCATCAGCCTGGACAGGGGGAGAGGCGAGCAGTACTTC. Its translation is CAISLDRGRGEQYF.

At least ten counts were recorded for this clonotype. V is TRBV7-9 and J is TRBJ1-2; 8 bases are a match to TRBD1. Trimming cost V 6 bases and J 3 bases; bases outside gene matches: 3. CDR1 SEHNR and CDR2 FQNEAQ come from the germline V gene (reference sequence). The CDR3 runs 13 residues. The CDR3 reads CASRPGQDYGYTF. The CDR3 nucleotides are TGTGCCAGCAGGCCGGGACAGGACTATGGCTACACCTTC.

A single count supports this clonotype. This sequence joins TRBV30 and TRBJ1-5; D unresolved. The CDR3 is 17 residues long. Germline-derived CDR1 and CDR2 are GTSNPN and SVGIG (reference sequence). The V end lost 0 bases, the J end lost 0 bases, and 15 bases lay between the germline ends. Here the CDR3 DNA reads TGTGCCTGGAGTGTACTAGGAGGGATGTCTAGCAATCAGCCCCAGCATTTT. Its translation: CAWSVLGGMSSNQPQHF.

This clonotype was seen at least ten times. The V gene is TRBV18, the J gene TRBJ2-7; D not resolved. V lost 3 bases and J lost 0, with 9 bases in between. Germline CDR1 reads KGHSH; CDR2 reads LQKENI. The CDR3 runs to 14 residues. CDR3 amino acids: CASSPGRSSYEQYF. For the CDR3, the DNA is TGTGCCAGCTCACCCGGACGGAGCTCCTACGAGCAGTACTTC.

This clonotype is judged medium-sized. The rearrangement links TRBV29-1 to TRBJ1-2, with 10 bases lining up with TRBD1. The J segment lost 6 bases and the V segment lost 6 bases, leaving 4 bases of the junction unmatched. Germline V gene data show CDR1 as SQVTM and CDR2 as ANQGSEA. CDR3 length equals 12 residues. The CDR3 DNA follows: TGCAGCGTAGCGACAGGGGGCAATGGCTACACCTTC. Protein sequence: CSVATGGNGYTF.

The chain couples TRBV19 to TRBJ2-5; TRBD1 matches 10 bases. Germline CDR1 is LNHDA and CDR2 is SQIVND (reference sequence). Trimming took 10 bases from V and 3 from J; bases not matched to a gene: 8. This CDR3 region has 14 residues. The CDR3 nucleotides read TGTGCCATTATAGACGGGACAGGGGAAGAGACCCAGTACTTC. This codes for CAIIDGTGEETQYF.

By share, this clonotype ranks as medium-sized. The J gene is TRBJ1-2, the V gene TRBV29-1; tentatively, D is TRBD1 (6 bases). The V gene lost 6 bases and the J gene lost 4 bases, with 12 bases spanning the gap. This CDR3 is built from 12 residues. CDR1 and CDR2 from the germline V gene are SQVTM and ANQGSEA. CDR3 bases: TGCAGCGTCGACGGGACACTCTATGGCTACACCTTC. This gives the protein CSVDGTLYGYTF.

This clonotype has just a few counts. This chain uses TRBV20-1 with TRBJ2-5, with a tentative D call TRBD2 (6 bases). Germline CDR1 is DFQATT and CDR2 is SNEGSKA (reference sequence). The V end lost 3 bases, the J end lost 4 bases, and 9 bases lay between the germline ends. This CDR3 region has 12 residues. Here the CDR3 reads CSASQEGETQYF. The CDR3 DNA reads as TGCAGTGCTAGCCAGGAGGGAGAGACCCAGTACTTC.

The sample holds many counts of this clonotype. Relative to the germline gene, one junction end is altered; a read error may explain this. The chain employs TRBV5-6 and TRBJ2-3; TRBD1 agrees at 7 bases. This CDR3 is built from 16 residues. Looked up from germline, CDR1 is SGHDT and CDR2 is YYEEEE. The CDR3 sequence: CASTLGQPTSTDTQYF. Here the CDR3 DNA reads TGTGCCAGCACCTTGGGACAGCCCACTAGCACAGATACGCAGTATTTT.

The sample holds many counts of this clonotype. The chain joins TRBV18 to TRBJ1-1; D gene unclear. Germline assignment: CDR1 KGHSH and CDR2 LQKENI. The CDR3 contains 14 residues. The germline V and J ends were trimmed by 6 bases and 3 bases, with 14 bases remaining between them. Written as DNA, the CDR3 is TGTGCCAGCTCCCCGTCCGGGGTTTACACTGAAGCTTTCTTT. Protein product: CASSPSGVYTEAFF.

A few counts support this clonotype. The V call is TRBV30, the J call TRBJ2-2; possibly TRBD2 for D (6 bases). Trimming removed 0 bases at V and 5 bases at J, with 10 bases between. This CDR3 is built from 14 residues. Germline loops: CDR1 GTSNPN, CDR2 SVGIG (reference sequence). For the CDR3, the DNA is TGTGCCTGGAGTGTAGGCGGGGAAACCGGGGAGCTGTTTTTT. This encodes CAWSVGGETGELFF. Variable domain in full (rest from reference TRBV30 and TRBJ2-2): SQTIHQWPATLVQPVGSPLSLECTVEGTSNPNLYWYRQAAGRGLQLLFYSVGIGQISSEVPQNLSASRPQDRQFILSSKKLLLSDSGFYLCAWSVGGETGELFFGEGSRLTVL.

This clonotype is termed medium-sized. V is TRBV10-3 and J is TRBJ1-1; 9 bases map to TRBD1. CDR3 length equals 12 residues. Trimming removed 9 bases from V and 5 bases from J; junction bases left unmatched: 4. Per the germline V gene, CDR1 is ENHRY and CDR2 is SYGVKD. The CDR3 sequence is CAIRQGGTEAFF. As DNA, the CDR3 is TGTGCCATTAGACAGGGGGGGACTGAAGCTTTCTTT.

The V gene is TRBV6-2 or TRBV6-3, the J gene TRBJ2-1; D may match TRBD1 or TRBD2 (5 bases each). The germline CDR1 and CDR2 sequences are MNHEY and SVGEGT. Deletions cut 6 bases from V and 1 base from J, with 16 bases between. The CDR3 consists of 16 residues. The CDR3 spells CASSSRSGPSYNEQFF. The CDR3 bases are TGTGCCAGCAGCTCTCGATCGGGACCTTCCTACAATGAGCAGTTCTTC.

This clonotype was observed many times. This chain uses TRBV19 with TRBJ2-2; no reliable D call. Between the trimmed V and J ends, which lost 3 bases and 0 bases, there was a span of 8 bases. This CDR3 is 15 amino acids long. CDR1 and CDR2 (germline): LNHDA, SQIVND (reference sequence). CDR3 sequence reads: CASSMGSANTGELFF. The DNA for the CDR3 is TGTGCCAGTAGTATGGGCAGCGCGAACACCGGGGAGCTGTTTTTT.